Shown below are 4 T cell receptor beta chains from a single sample sequenced in a study of early T cells in non-severe SARS-CoV-2 infection. TCRdb used MiXCR to reprocess the 5' RACE reads, holding one entry per CDR3 protein. The sample lists 80,000 to 95,000 distinct CDR3 sequences; roughly 13% were seen once. Sequencing was done on a sample of whole blood. Every receptor here comes from an adult who was a healthcare worker with PCR-confirmed SARS-CoV-2 infection or an uninfected control (not recorded which).

This clonotype was recorded at least ten times. The chain's CDR3 is CASSWGTASYEQYF. The CDR3 DNA is TGTGCCAGCAGCTGGGGGACTGCCTCCTACGAGCAGTACTTC. The chain carries TRBV5-6 and TRBJ2-7, with a weak D call TRBD2 (6 bases). Trimming cost V 3 bases and J 0 bases, with 10 bases left between them. Per germline, CDR1 SGHDT and CDR2 YYEEEE. The length of the CDR3 is 14 residues. The variable domain in full, with the rest retrieved from reference TRBV5-6 and TRBJ2-7, is DAGVTQSPTHLIKTRGQQVTLRCSPKSGHDTVSWYQQALGQGPQFIFQYYEEEERQRGNFPDRFSGHQFPNYSSELNVNALLLGDSALYLCASSWGTASYEQYFGPGTRLTVT.

This clonotype came up many times. V and J are TRBV2 and TRBJ1-1, with D unresolved. The V and J ends lost 0 bases and 7 bases respectively, with 6 bases between them. The CDR3 length is 12 residues. The germline V gene has CDR1 SNHLY and CDR2 FYNNEI. CDR3 region: CASSEAWGEAFF. The CDR3 region has the DNA TGTGCCAGCAGTGAAGCGTGGGGTGAAGCTTTCTTT. Using reference TRBV2 and TRBJ1-1 for the parts outside the CDR3, the full variable domain is EPEVTQTPSHQVTQMGQEVILRCVPISNHLYFYWYRQILGQKVEFLVSFYNNEISEKSEIFDDQFSVERPDGSNFTLKIRSTKLEDSAMYFCASSEAWGEAFFGQGTRLTVV.

This clonotype showed up many times. The chain is built from TRBV2 and TRBJ1-1; no definite D call. The germline gives CDR1 SNHLY, CDR2 FYNNEI. Trimming pared 5 bases from V and 1 base from J, leaving 5 bases between. The CDR3 extends over 12 amino acids. CDR3 nucleotide sequence: TGTGCCAGCAGTTTTGAGAACACTGAAGCTTTCTTT. Amino acid sequence: CASSFENTEAFF.

This clonotype was found many times. This sequence joins TRBV7-9 and TRBJ1-2, with D perhaps matching TRBD1 (5 bases). Germline V lookup: CDR1 SEHNR, CDR2 FQNEAQ (reference sequence). CDR3 length: 19 residues. V was clipped by 4 bases and J by 0 bases, with 24 bases between them. CDR3 DNA: TGTGCCAGCAGCTCACGATGGGTTATGACAGATCCAGCTAACTATGGCTACACCTTC. Its translation: CASSSRWVMTDPANYGYTF.